These 27 T cell receptor beta chains share one sample of origin, sequenced in a study of T cell clonality in common variable immunodeficiency. Libraries were prepared by immunoSEQ multiplex PCR; TCRdb keeps only in-frame clonotypes and omits some of them. The sample includes about 60,000 clones, none of them occurring once. The sample taken for sequencing was peripheral blood mononuclear cells. Receptor source: a person aged 18 to 75 in good health.

The table lists this clone with many counts. The read is 3 residues too short to cover the CDR3 end, so that end is filled in from the germline J gene. The rearrangement links TRBV20-1 to TRBJ2-7, with 10 bases lining up with TRBD2. The germline CDR1 and CDR2 sequences are DFQATT and SNEGSKA (reference sequence). The V segment lost 6 bases and the J segment 3 bases; nucleotides outside the gene matches: 8. This CDR3 is 14 amino acids long. CDR3 DNA, as far as it was read: TGCAGTGCCCAGACTAGCGGGCCTTTCTACGAG. Encoded protein: CSAQTSGPFYE. The CDR3 reads in full as CSAQTSGPFYEQYF.

The table lists this clone with many counts. Here the CDR3 reads CASSFTGSYEQYF. CDR3 DNA, as far as it was read: TGTGCCAGCAGCTTTACGGGCTCCTACGAG. This chain connects TRBV7-9 to TRBJ2-7, with D hard to call. The CDR3 goes on 3 residues after the read ends, and that part is filled in from the germline J gene. This CDR3 region has 13 residues. Germline CDR1 reads SEHNR; CDR2 reads FQNEAQ (reference sequence). Deletions cut 3 bases from V and 0 bases from J, with 6 bases between.

This clone was seen ten or more times. Coverage ceases 3 residues before the CDR3 finishes, and the germline J gene fills in the end. This chain uses TRBV19 with TRBJ1-5; possible D gene TRBD1, 6 bases. CDR1 is LNHDA, CDR2 SQIVND, per germline (reference sequence). CDR3 length: 14 residues. Trimming took off 6 bases at V and 6 bases at J, with 15 bases between the two ends. The part of the CDR3 DNA that was read is TGTGCCAGTAGGGGCAGGGGAGGTCGTCAGCCC. It codes for CASRGRGGRQP. The full-length CDR3 reads as CASRGRGGRQPQHF.

Remarks on this clone: The observed sequence ends 3 residues before the CDR3 terminus, with the missing tail filled in from the germline J gene. The gene calls are TRBV7-2 and TRBJ2-2, with D possibly TRBD2 on 5 matching bases. The CDR3 consists of 17 residues. Looked up from germline, CDR1 is SGHTA and CDR2 is FQGNSA. The CDR3 sequence: CASRLAPQRTNTGELFF. The part of the CDR3 DNA that was read is TGTGCAAGTCGCTTAGCGCCGCAGCGGACGAACACCGGGGAG.

There are many counts of this clone. With the read ending 3 residues before the CDR3 end, the germline J gene is used to fill in that end. The V call is TRBV6-1, the J call TRBJ2-5; a possible D gene is TRBD1 (5 bases). The CDR3 covers 14 residues. V lost 1 base to trimming and J lost 4 bases, with 10 bases between them. Germline V gene sequence: CDR1 MNHNS, CDR2 SASEGT. CDR3 sequence reads: CASSEGRVGETQYF. Partial CDR3 DNA: TGTGCCAGCAGTGAAGGCAGGGTAGGAGAGACC.

The sample holds many counts of this clone. The missing CDR3 end, 3 residues past where the read stops, is filled in from the germline J gene. This sequence joins TRBV9 and TRBJ1-2; TRBD1 aligns across 9 bases. CDR3 length: 13 amino acids. CDR1 and CDR2 from the germline V gene are SGDLS and YYNGEE. V was clipped by 5 bases and J by 5 bases; unmatched bases: 4. The CDR3 bases that were read are TGTGCCAGCAGTGCCGGGACAGGGTATGGC. Residues: CASSAGTGYG. The CDR3 in its entirety is CASSAGTGYGYTF.

In this sample, this clone turned up many times. Read sequence stops 3 residues before the CDR3 end, and the germline J gene provides the missing end. The chain is built from TRBV20-1 and TRBJ2-1; 9 nucleotides line up with TRBD2. J was trimmed by 7 bases and V by 4 bases; bases with no gene match: 20. CDR1 is DFQATT and CDR2 is SNEGSKA in the germline V gene (reference sequence). This CDR3 region has 18 residues. This chain's CDR3 is CSAKSLWTSATSRNEQFF. CDR3 DNA (partial): TGCAGTGCTAAGAGTTTATGGACTAGCGCGACCAGTAGGAATGAG.

This clone was recorded many times. The read finishes 3 residues shy of the CDR3 end, and the germline J gene is used to complete it. The chain carries TRBV7-6 and TRBJ1-6; TRBD1 matches at 11 bases. V lost 1 base and J lost 10; bases outside the gene matches: 12. The CDR3 sequence is 18 residues long. In germline, CDR1 is SGHVS, CDR2 FNYEAQ. The chain's CDR3 is CASSLGTGGAFLSSPLHF. CDR3 DNA (partial): TGTGCCAGCAGCTTAGGGACAGGGGGCGCTTTTTTGAGCTCACCC.

This clone was counted only a few times. Partial CDR3 DNA: TGTGCCATCCGGGGGACTAGCGGAAACGAG. Translating gives CAIRGTSGNE. In full, the CDR3 reads CAIRGTSGNEQYF. The chain employs TRBV10-3 and TRBJ2-7; TRBD2 agrees at 11 bases. The CDR3 end falls 3 residues outside the read, so it is completed with the germline J gene. Looked up from germline, CDR1 is ENHRY and CDR2 is SYGVKD. The trim removed 8 bases at V and 5 bases at J, leaving 5 bases unmatched. The CDR3 runs 13 residues.

This clone showed up many times. The CDR3 extends 3 residues past the end of the read, so its final part is completed from the germline J gene. V is TRBV29-1 and J is TRBJ2-5, with D possibly matching TRBD1 (6 bases). Germline V gene lookup returns CDR1 SQVTM and CDR2 ANQGSEA. This CDR3 is built from 14 residues. V was clipped by 8 bases and J by 2 bases, with 18 bases between them. The CDR3 region is CSSRSWQGQETQYF. Partial CDR3 DNA: TGCAGCTCCCGTAGCTGGCAGGGGCAAGAGACC.

This clone showed up many times. The read ends 3 residues shy of where the CDR3 ends; the end is completed using the germline J gene. The chain employs TRBV5-1 and TRBJ1-4; maybe TRBD1 (6 bases). There are 13 residues in the CDR3. CDR1 and CDR2 from the germline V gene are SGHRS and YFSETQ. Deletions cut 6 bases from V and 8 bases from J, with 14 bases between. The CDR3 spells CASKETGSEKLFF. The sequenced CDR3 bases are TGCGCCAGCAAAGAGACAGGCTCCGAAAAA.

This clone was seen many times. The DNA read from the CDR3 is TGTGCCAGCAGTTCTAGACAGGGCTACGAG. It yields the protein CASSSRQGYE. The CDR3, in full, reads CASSSRQGYEQYF. The gene calls are TRBV12-3 or TRBV12-4 and TRBJ2-7, with 7 nucleotides matching TRBD1. From the germline J gene comes the end of the CDR3, since the read stops 3 residues before it. V lost 4 bases and J lost 3; bases outside the gene matches: 3. The CDR3 is 13 amino acids.

This clone has at least ten counts. Sequencing ends 3 residues short of the CDR3 end; the germline J gene provides the rest. J is TRBJ2-1 and V is TRBV6-1; D uncertain. V was trimmed by 5 bases and J by 3 bases, leaving 17 bases between them. The CDR3 covers 16 residues. CDR1 is MNHNS, CDR2 SASEGT, per germline. CDR3 DNA, as far as it was read: TGTGCCAGCAGTAAAGAGGTAGGCGGCGTCTACAATGAG. This sequence encodes CASSKEVGGVYNE. In full, the CDR3 is CASSKEVGGVYNEQFF.

This clone has at least ten counts. The CDR3 end is not reached by the read, which stops 3 residues before it; the germline J gene fills it in. The chain joins TRBV6-2 or TRBV6-3 to TRBJ2-5; a possible D gene is TRBD2 (7 bases). The CDR3 covers 14 residues. Trimming cost V 4 bases and J 5 bases, with 14 bases left between them. Germline V gives CDR1 MNHEY, CDR2 SVGEGT. The CDR3 loop reads CASSLRGQGETQYF. The sequenced part of the CDR3 DNA is TGTGCCAGCAGTTTGCGGGGGCAAGGGGAGACC.

The table lists this clone with many counts. Coverage ceases 3 residues before the CDR3 finishes, and the germline J gene fills in the end. The rearrangement uses TRBV12-3 or TRBV12-4 and TRBJ1-4; 8 nucleotides match TRBD1. The CDR3 sequence is 15 residues long. V lost 8 bases and J lost 10; bases outside the gene matches: 15. The CDR3 loop reads CASGRKTGGLGKLFF. The covered CDR3 bases are TGTGCCAGCGGGAGGAAAACAGGGGGTTTAGGAAAA.

This clone appeared many times. Coverage ceases 3 residues before the CDR3 finishes, and the germline J gene fills in the end. The gene calls are TRBV4-2 and TRBJ1-1; 8 bases are shared with TRBD1. The CDR3 extends over 11 amino acids. CDR1 and CDR2 from the germline V gene are LGHNA and YNFKEQ. CDR3 sequence reads: CASSRDRGAFF. CDR3 DNA (partial): TGTGCCAGCAGCCGAGACAGGGGT.

This clone came up a few times. The read halts 3 residues ahead of the CDR3 end, with the missing end drawn from the germline J gene. V gene TRBV19 combines with J gene TRBJ2-5, with D unresolved. This CDR3 has 13 residues. V was cut by 3 bases and J by 1 base, with 6 bases left in between. CDR1 is LNHDA and CDR2 is SQIVND in the germline V gene (reference sequence). The CDR3 bases that were read are TGTGCCAGTAGTATTAGTATCCAAGAGACC. Its protein product is CASSISIQET. The whole CDR3 protein is CASSISIQETQYF.

This clone was observed many times. The CDR3 end is not reached by the read, which stops 3 residues before it; the germline J gene fills it in. V is TRBV18 and J is TRBJ1-6, with 10 nucleotides matching TRBD1. Per the germline V gene, CDR1 is KGHSH and CDR2 is LQKENI. The CDR3 covers 13 residues. V shed 3 bases and J 11 bases; nucleotides not matched to a gene: 1. The CDR3: CASSPGQGAPLHF. The covered CDR3 bases are TGTGCCAGCTCACCCGGACAGGGGGCACCC.

This clone was counted at least ten times. CDR3 DNA, as far as it was read: TGTGCCAGCAGCCCACAGCCCCATGGC. Translating it yields CASSPQPHG. The entire CDR3 protein reads CASSPQPHGYTF. The rearrangement joins TRBV6-2 or TRBV6-3 to TRBJ1-2; D is unresolved. The read falls 3 residues short of the CDR3 end, and the missing part is taken from the germline J gene. V lost 6 bases and J lost 6, with 11 bases in between. CDR3 size: 12 residues. Per the germline V gene, CDR1 is MNHEY and CDR2 is SVGEGT.

Ten or more counts support this clone. The CDR3 end is not reached by the read, which stops 3 residues before it; the germline J gene fills it in. The gene calls are TRBV20-1 and TRBJ1-6, with 10 nucleotides matching TRBD1. Germline CDR1 reads DFQATT; CDR2 reads SNEGSKA (reference sequence). The V and J ends lost 5 bases and 7 bases, in that order; junction bases with no gene match: 2. The CDR3 has 13 residues. CDR3 in amino acids: CSAWDRGNSPLHF. Incomplete CDR3 DNA: TGCAGTGCTTGGGACAGGGGAAATTCACCC.

This clone appeared many times. The missing CDR3 end, 3 residues past where the read stops, is filled in from the germline J gene. The chain is built from TRBV4-2 and TRBJ1-2, with D possibly being TRBD1 (5 bases). With 0 bases removed from V and 6 bases from J, the gap between germline ends came to 17 bases. The CDR3 is made up of 16 amino acids. CDR1 is LGHNA, CDR2 YNFKEQ, per germline. The sequenced CDR3 bases are TGTGCCAGCAGCCAAGATTTATACCGAGGGGTAGATGGC. It yields the protein CASSQDLYRGVDG. The complete CDR3 protein is CASSQDLYRGVDGYTF.

Ten or more counts support this clone. The CDR3 is cut off 3 residues early in the read; its end comes from the germline J gene. This chain connects TRBV20-1 to TRBJ2-5; D gene uncertain. This CDR3 region has 14 residues. Deletions cut 0 bases from V and 1 base from J, with 9 bases between. CDR1 is DFQATT and CDR2 is SNEGSKA in the germline V gene (reference sequence). CDR3 amino acids: CSARDGTAQETQYF. Partial CDR3 DNA: TGCAGTGCTAGAGACGGCACAGCCCAAGAGACC.

Many counts were recorded for this clone. The sequence runs out 3 residues before the end of the CDR3; the remainder is reconstructed from the germline J gene. This chain joins TRBV13 and TRBJ1-3; D remains ambiguous. Germline V lookup: CDR1 PRHDT, CDR2 FYEKMQ (reference sequence). V lost 2 bases, J lost 2 bases, and 13 bases lay in between. This CDR3 has 16 residues. Incomplete CDR3 DNA: TGTGCCAGCAGCTTAAGAGGTGGGCAAACTGGAAACACC. Residues: CASSLRGGQTGNT. The whole CDR3 region reads CASSLRGGQTGNTIYF.

The sample holds many counts of this clone. The CDR3 end falls 3 residues outside the read, so it is completed with the germline J gene. This sample includes further DNA sequences coding for the same CDR3. The V gene is TRBV19, the J gene TRBJ2-7; TRBD1 is a possible D gene (6 bases). The germline gives CDR1 LNHDA, CDR2 SQIVND (reference sequence). The CDR3 extends over 14 amino acids. Between the trimmed V and J ends, which lost 1 base and 3 bases, there was a span of 10 bases. The CDR3 sequence is CASSIGTVGYEQYF. CDR3 bases read: TGTGCCAGTAGTATAGGGACAGTAGGCTACGAG.

This clone appeared many times. Read data end 3 residues before the CDR3 end; the end is taken from the germline J gene. The chain is built from TRBV7-9 and TRBJ2-5; the match to TRBD1 covers 10 bases. Germline V gives CDR1 SEHNR, CDR2 FQNEAQ (reference sequence). After removal of 5 bases from V and 5 bases from J, the junction contained 8 bases not matched to a gene. CDR3 length: 15 amino acids. CDR3 DNA, as far as it was read: TGTGCCAGCAGCCAGGGACAGGGGATGCTGGAGACC. It codes for CASSQGQGMLET. The entire CDR3 protein is CASSQGQGMLETQYF.

This clone was counted at least ten times. A junction boundary mismatches the germline segment, possibly from a read error. The CDR3 protein is CASSPRRWASGSVSSEQYF. The part of the CDR3 DNA that was read is TGTGCCAGTAGTCCTCGAAGGTGGGCTAGCGGGAGCGTATCCTCCGAG. The gene calls are TRBV19 and TRBJ2-7, with TRBD2 matching over 10 bases. The CDR3 is cut off 3 residues early in the read; its end comes from the germline J gene. From germline, CDR1 is LNHDA and CDR2 SQIVND (reference sequence). This CDR3 region has 19 residues.

This clone came up many times. The CDR3 end lies 3 residues beyond the end of the read and is filled in from the germline J gene. V usage is TRBV7-2 and J usage is TRBJ1-3; no reliable D call. Germline assignment: CDR1 SGHTA and CDR2 FQGNSA. The CDR3 is 13 residues long. V lost 5 bases to trimming and J lost 4 bases, with 9 bases between them. CDR3 DNA, as far as it was read: TGTGCCAGCAGCGCACACAGCGGAAACACC. Amino acid sequence: CASSAHSGNT. The full CDR3 is CASSAHSGNTIYF.